This TCR beta chain emerged from a study of identical twins. Study-wide results and limits: Abundant beta clonotypes from cord blood had fewer insertions, unlike memory repertoires, which showed none. Compared with models, monozygotic twins showed more out-of-frame TCR alpha sharing.

The table lists this clonotype with a few counts. Its specificity is unknown. Germline V gene sequence: CDR1 LNHNV, CDR2 YYDKDF (reference sequence). The CDR3 has 15 amino acids. V lost 0 bases and J lost 0, with 8 bases in between. Template switching added a universal primer site; cDNA carried unique molecular identifiers. TCRdb redid the calling of the 5' RACE reads with MiXCR, one entry per CDR3 protein. The sample lists about 900,000 distinct CDR3 sequences, over 9% occurring once. These data were likewise used in another study, on yellow fever vaccine responses in identical twins.

The sequence derives from a woman under 30 in good health. This sequence joins TRBV15 and TRBJ1-2; possibly TRBD1 for D (6 bases). The specimen sequenced was PBMCs. This chain's CDR3 is CATSRETGPNYGYTF. The CDR3, as DNA: TGTGCCACCAGCAGAGAAACAGGGCCTAACTATGGCTACACCTTC.